This entry lists 31 T cell receptor beta chains sequenced from one sample in a study of cytomegalovirus exposure and HLA in healthy donors. A multiplex PCR was run with 60 Vbeta primers and 13 Jbeta primers. The protocol was immunoSEQ multiplex PCR, while the TCRdb copy is restricted to in-frame clones and leaves out a portion. The sample records roughly 120,000 clones, roughly 80% being singletons. Sequencing was done on a sample of PBMCs. The source is a man in his thirties or forties in good health and CMV-seropositive.

The chain combines TRBV2 with TRBJ2-3; TRBD2 matches at 8 bases. The CDR3 runs to 14 residues. The germline V gene encodes CDR1 SNHLY and CDR2 FYNNEI. Trimming removed 7 bases from V and 4 bases from J; junction bases left unmatched: 7. This CDR3 is CASKQREWPDTQYF. The CDR3 region has the DNA TGTGCCAGCAAACAGCGGGAGTGGCCAGATACGCAGTATTTT. The full variable domain, in which reference TRBV2 and TRBJ2-3 provide the parts outside the CDR3, is EPEVTQTPSHQVTQMGQEVILRCVPISNHLYFYWYRQILGQKVEFLVSFYNNEISEKSEIFDDQFSVERPDGSNFTLKIRSTKLEDSAMYFCASKQREWPDTQYFGPGTRLTVL.

This clone was picked up a small number of times. The junction does not match germline at one end; this may be a read error. This CDR3 is also generated by other DNA sequences in the sample. The chain recombines TRBV6-8 with TRBJ2-3; TRBD2 matches 9 bases. The CDR3 consists of 17 residues. Germline CDR1 and CDR2: MNHGY and SAAAGT. The CDR3 sequence is CASSSRLAANYTDTQYF. CDR3 DNA: TGTGCCAGCAGTTCTCGACTAGCGGCCAATTACACAGATACGCAGTACTTT.

The chain couples TRBV19 to TRBJ1-2, with TRBD1 matching 7 bases. V lost 8 bases and J lost 4; bases outside the gene matches: 4. From germline, CDR1 is LNHDA and CDR2 SQIVND (reference sequence). The CDR3 extends over 12 amino acids. The CDR3 spells CASLDRAYGYTF. The CDR3 DNA reads TGTGCCAGTCTAGACAGGGCCTATGGCTACACCTTC.

The V call is TRBV5-1, the J call TRBJ2-7; 8 nucleotides line up with TRBD2. CDR1 and CDR2 from the germline V gene are SGHRS and YFSETQ. The V segment lost 2 bases and the J segment 6 bases; nucleotides outside the gene matches: 4. The CDR3 loop spans 13 amino acids. The CDR3 DNA is TGCGCCAGCAGCTTCTTCGCGGGAGGCGAGCAGTACGTC. It encodes CASSFFAGGEQYV.

This clone came up once. The V call is TRBV19, the J call TRBJ1-4, with D possibly being TRBD1 (5 bases). The V and J ends lost 6 bases and 10 bases respectively, with 15 bases between them. Germline CDR1 reads LNHDA; CDR2 reads SQIVND (reference sequence). CDR3 length equals 13 residues. The DNA of the CDR3 is TGTGCCAGTAGCCTCGACAGCAGTCGAAAACTGTTTTTT. Translated, it gives CASSLDSSRKLFF.

J is TRBJ1-5 and V is TRBV29-1, with 8 bases fitting TRBD1. The CDR3 is 13 residues long. V dropped 5 bases and J dropped 5; count of bases not matched to a gene: 5. The germline V gene encodes CDR1 SQVTM and CDR2 ANQGSEA. As DNA, the CDR3 is TGCAGCGTTCGAGGACAGGGAGATCAGCCCCAGCATTTT. Translation: CSVRGQGDQPQHF.

This clone was recorded once. The chain combines TRBV19 with TRBJ1-5; TRBD1 matches 8 bases. This CDR3 contains 14 residues. Germline CDR1 reads LNHDA; CDR2 reads SQIVND (reference sequence). Germline trimming cut 1 base from V and 4 bases from J; bases unmatched to any gene: 0. The CDR3 bases are TGTGCCAGTAGTATAGGGACAGGGAATCAGCCCCAGCATTTT. Translating gives CASSIGTGNQPQHF.

This chain joins TRBV28 and TRBJ1-4; tentative D call: TRBD1 (5 bases). In germline, CDR1 is MDHEN, CDR2 SYDVKM. V lost 1 base, J lost 6 bases, and 15 bases lay in between. The CDR3 consists of 16 residues. This CDR3 reads CASSLSVDTVDEKLFF. The CDR3 DNA follows: TGTGCCAGCAGTTTATCCGTGGACACGGTCGATGAAAAACTGTTTTTT.

This chain links TRBV19 with TRBJ1-1; TRBD1 matches 11 bases. Trimming cost V 4 bases and J 1 base; bases outside gene matches: 2. Germline V gives CDR1 LNHDA, CDR2 SQIVND (reference sequence). The CDR3 length is 15 residues. CDR3 in amino acids: CASSRDRGANTEAFF. The DNA for the CDR3 is TGTGCCAGTAGTAGGGACAGGGGGGCGAACACTGAAGCTTTCTTT.

The chain recombines TRBV6-6 with TRBJ1-1; D call uncertain. V shed 6 bases and J shed 5 bases, with 19 bases lying between them. This CDR3 has 15 residues. Looked up from germline, CDR1 is MNHNY and CDR2 is SVGAGI (reference sequence). CDR3 residues: CASSSVSLGRTEAFF. Here the CDR3 DNA reads TGTGCCAGCAGCTCCGTCTCACTAGGGAGGACTGAAGCTTTCTTT.

The chain joins TRBV6-1 to TRBJ2-1; a weak D match, TRBD2 (6 bases). Trimming shortened V by 6 bases and J by 11 bases, and 17 bases separated the two germline ends. This CDR3 is built from 13 residues. CDR1 and CDR2 (germline): MNHNS, SASEGT. The CDR3 spells CASSPRPSVKQFF. The CDR3 DNA is TGTGCCAGCAGCCCAAGACCTAGCGTAAAGCAGTTCTTC.

This clone was counted only a few times. V gene TRBV11-2 combines with J gene TRBJ1-4; TRBD1 is a possible D gene (5 bases). Trimming shortened V by 3 bases and J by 8 bases, and 13 bases separated the two germline ends. Per the germline V gene, CDR1 is SGHAT and CDR2 is FQNNGV. The CDR3 spans 14 residues. For the CDR3, the DNA is TGTGCCAGCAGCTTGGGGTTGGGGGGAGAAAAACTGTTTTTT. This encodes CASSLGLGGEKLFF. The entire variable domain, with the rest obtained from reference TRBV11-2 and TRBJ1-4, is as follows: EAGVAQSPRYKIIEKRQSVAFWCNPISGHATLYWYQQILGQGPKLLIQFQNNGVVDDSQLPKDRFSAERLKGVDSTLKIQPAKLEDSAVYLCASSLGLGGEKLFFGSGTQLSVL.

The rearrangement links TRBV7-6 to TRBJ2-1, with TRBD1 matching over 10 bases. The germline V gene has CDR1 SGHVS and CDR2 FNYEAQ. The V and J ends lost 5 bases and 3 bases, in that order; junction bases with no gene match: 7. This CDR3 comprises 16 residues. CDR3: CASSPKTGGDYNEQFF. The CDR3 DNA is TGTGCCAGCAGCCCCAAGACAGGGGGCGACTACAATGAGCAGTTCTTC.

The genes are TRBV6-1 and TRBJ2-7, with D perhaps TRBD2 (5 bases). Germline assignment: CDR1 MNHNS and CDR2 SASEGT. V was shortened by 7 bases and J by 3 bases, with 16 bases between the two germline ends. The CDR3 has 14 amino acids. CDR3 amino acids: CASIEGGTIYEQYF. The CDR3, as DNA: TGTGCCAGCATCGAAGGAGGAACGATCTACGAGCAGTACTTC.

The chain uses TRBV5-1 and TRBJ2-1, with D possibly being TRBD1 (6 bases). The CDR3 consists of 13 residues. Trimming cost V 3 bases and J 4 bases, with 8 bases left between them. Germline CDR1 reads SGHRS; CDR2 reads YFSETQ. The CDR3 protein is CASSSTGYNEQFF. DNA of the CDR3: TGCGCCAGCAGCTCCACAGGGTACAATGAGCAGTTCTTC.

A single count supports this clone. This chain uses TRBV7-8 with TRBJ2-5; TRBD1 matches at 7 bases. Trimming took 4 bases from V and 5 from J; bases not matched to a gene: 10. Germline V gene lookup returns CDR1 SGHVS and CDR2 FQNEAQ. The CDR3 has 15 amino acids. The CDR3 is CASSSGGEIIETQYF. The CDR3 DNA reads as TGTGCCAGCAGCTCAGGGGGAGAGATAATCGAGACCCAGTACTTC.

As regards this clone: At one end the junction does not follow the germline gene, possibly because of a read error. The rearrangement links TRBV6-1 to TRBJ2-3; no firm D call. Per germline, CDR1 MNHNS and CDR2 SASEGT. CDR3 length equals 12 residues. This chain's CDR3 is CASNEWADTQYF. CDR3 nucleotides: TGTGCCAGCAATGAATGGGCGGATACGCAGTATTTT.

This chain uses TRBV6-6 with TRBJ2-1; D not certain. This CDR3 is 15 amino acids long. Trimming cost V 5 bases and J 7 bases, with 18 bases left between them. CDR1 and CDR2 from the germline V gene are MNHNY and SVGAGI (reference sequence). CDR3 amino acids: CASSLPLRVGNEQFF. CDR3 nucleotide sequence: TGTGCCAGCAGTCTCCCTCTCCGGGTCGGGAATGAGCAGTTCTTC.

The chain joins TRBV5-4 to TRBJ1-1; 7 positions agree with TRBD1. In germline, CDR1 is SGHNT, CDR2 YYREEE (reference sequence). The ends lost 4 bases at V and 0 bases at J; junction bases unmatched: 3. The CDR3 sequence is 14 residues long. This CDR3 reads CASSPGQVNTEAFF. Here the CDR3 DNA reads TGTGCCAGCAGCCCAGGACAGGTGAACACTGAAGCTTTCTTT.

This clone was detected a few times. This rearrangement joins TRBV19 to TRBJ1-1; TRBD1 agrees at 8 bases. Germline CDR1 is LNHDA and CDR2 is SQIVND (reference sequence). After removal of 3 bases from V and 6 bases from J, the junction contained 3 bases not matched to a gene. The CDR3 runs to 13 residues. DNA of the CDR3: TGTGCCAGTAGTATCCACAGGGGGGCTGAAGCTTTCTTT. Its protein is CASSIHRGAEAFF.

The J gene is TRBJ2-1, the V gene TRBV25-1; 7 positions agree with TRBD1. Per the germline V gene, CDR1 is MGHDK and CDR2 is SYGVNS. The CDR3 has 16 residues. Unmatched junction bases numbered 7, after V lost 2 bases and J lost 3 bases. The CDR3 coding sequence is TGTGCCAGCAGTGAACGGGGCAGGGGGTTCTACAATGAGCAGTTCTTC. Its protein product is CASSERGRGFYNEQFF.

Only one count was recorded for this clone. The genes are TRBV9 and TRBJ1-4, with 7 bases that match TRBD1. The CDR3 extends over 16 amino acids. The trim removed 3 bases at V and 5 bases at J, leaving 10 bases unmatched. The germline gives CDR1 SGDLS, CDR2 YYNGEE. CDR3 sequence (DNA): TGTGCCAGCAGCGCGCACTCCGGGACAGACAATGAAAAACTGTTTTTT. This encodes CASSAHSGTDNEKLFF.

The chain couples TRBV11-3 to TRBJ2-6; the D is unclear. This CDR3 region has 13 residues. Looked up from germline, CDR1 is SGHNT and CDR2 is YENEEA. Trimming took off 5 bases at V and 4 bases at J, with 6 bases between the two ends. The CDR3 region has the DNA TGTGCCAGCAGCGCGTCGGGGGCCAACGTCCTGACTTTC. Its translation is CASSASGANVLTF.

The chain has TRBV23-1 and TRBJ1-4, with D maybe TRBD1 (5 bases). TRBV23-1 is classed as an ORF, of uncertain function. The CDR3 totals 15 residues. Trimming shortened V by 3 bases and J by 6 bases, and 14 bases separated the two germline ends. This chain's CDR3 is CASSQSRGVYEKLFF. The CDR3 DNA sequence: TGCGCCAGCAGTCAGTCTCGGGGGGTTTATGAAAAACTGTTTTTT.

The chain couples TRBV20-1 to TRBJ2-5; D is ambiguous. Germline V gene sequence: CDR1 DFQATT, CDR2 SNEGSKA (reference sequence). The CDR3 extends over 11 amino acids. Trimming removed 6 bases at V and 7 bases at J, with 12 bases between. This CDR3 reads CSAESSLTQYF. CDR3 DNA: TGCAGTGCGGAGTCTAGTTTGACCCAGTACTTC.

This sequence joins TRBV28 and TRBJ1-2; 7 nucleotides line up with TRBD1. Trimming cost V 7 bases and J 5 bases; bases outside gene matches: 7. Germline loops: CDR1 MDHEN, CDR2 SYDVKM. The CDR3 extends over 13 amino acids. CDR3 protein: CASTRDSLYGYTF. The DNA for the CDR3 is TGTGCCAGCACCCGGGACAGCCTTTATGGCTACACCTTC.

The V and J genes are TRBV9 and TRBJ2-1; TRBD2 agrees at 12 bases. Germline CDR1 SGDLS, CDR2 YYNGEE. The trim removed 2 bases at V and 8 bases at J, leaving 2 bases unmatched. The CDR3 consists of 14 residues. The chain's CDR3 is CASSVTSGGYEQFF. CDR3 sequence (DNA): TGTGCCAGCAGCGTGACTAGCGGGGGCTATGAGCAGTTCTTC.

The gene calls are TRBV30 and TRBJ2-7; 9 nucleotides match TRBD1. This CDR3 has 14 residues. J lost 5 bases, V lost 3 bases, and 8 bases had no gene match. Germline loops: CDR1 GTSNPN, CDR2 SVGIG (reference sequence). The CDR3 coding sequence is TGTGCCTGGAGGTCCCGGGACAGGGTCAACGAGCAGTACTTC. Protein: CAWRSRDRVNEQYF.

V gene TRBV11-2 combines with J gene TRBJ2-2, with 7 bases that match TRBD1. Trimming took 7 bases from V and 6 from J; bases not matched to a gene: 5. The CDR3 extends over 13 amino acids. Germline V gene lookup returns CDR1 SGHAT and CDR2 FQNNGV. CDR3 sequence: CASMRQGAGELFF. The CDR3 nucleotides read TGTGCCAGCATGCGGCAGGGGGCCGGGGAGCTGTTTTTT.

The chain's CDR3 is CSVEGYSSGYTDTQYF. The CDR3 bases are TGCAGCGTTGAAGGATACTCTAGCGGATACACAGATACGCAGTATTTT. The chain recombines TRBV29-1 with TRBJ2-3; 7 bases line up with TRBD2. The CDR3 spans 16 residues. The V segment lost 1 base and the J segment 2 bases; nucleotides outside the gene matches: 9. Germline loops: CDR1 SQVTM, CDR2 ANQGSEA.

The chain uses TRBV5-4 and TRBJ2-7, with D possibly being TRBD2 (5 bases). The CDR3 contains 15 residues. V lost 3 bases and J 3 bases, leaving 16 bases between the germline ends. Germline values: CDR1 SGHNT, CDR2 YYREEE (reference sequence). The CDR3: CASSSRMKEDYEQYF. The CDR3 region has the DNA TGTGCCAGCAGCTCTCGGATGAAGGAGGACTACGAGCAGTACTTC.